A selection of T cell receptor beta chains follows, all from one sample in a study of cytomegalovirus exposure and HLA in healthy donors. Here immunoSEQ multiplex PCR was the method, and the copy in TCRdb shows in-frame clones only, minus some. The table lists about 160,000 clones, 70% to 80% of them singletons, with around 2.2% in the top ten. Sequenced material: PBMCs. The receptors were gathered from a man aged 50-59 years in good health and CMV-seropositive. Each CDR3 is given with its conserved first and last residue.

>TRBV19|TRBJ1-5
CASSMTGARGNQPQHF
>TRBV21-1|TRBJ1-5
CASAYCRDRGLSNQPQHF
>TRBV6-6|TRBJ2-1
CASSYRTGGHNEQFF
>TRBV21-1|TRBJ2-5
CASVQGLQETQYF
>TRBV15|TRBJ2-3
CATSRARGVGDTQYF
>TRBV19|TRBJ1-5
CASSIRTGYNQPQHF
>TRBV7-2|TRBJ1-2
CASSRGQGTNYGYTF
>TRBV4-3|TRBJ1-2
CASSQDWEGVDGYTF
>TRBV5-1|TRBJ2-7
CASSSQGYEQYF
>TRBV7-9|TRBJ1-1
CASSLEPLPQWGPNTEAFF
>TRBV11-3|TRBJ2-2
CASSRLAGANTGELFF
>TRBV5-5|TRBJ1-6
CASSLAGSSYNSPLHF
>TRBV5-1|TRBJ1-4
CASSLGGINEKLFF
>TRBV19|TRBJ1-1
CASSLTGVTEAFF
>TRBV6-1|TRBJ1-5
CASSEVGQFNQPQHF
>TRBV18|TRBJ1-3
CASSELRGLSGNTIYF
>TRBV6-4|TRBJ2-3
CASSDETSLDTQYF
>TRBV30|TRBJ1-5
CAWSAGQGARQPQHF
>TRBV6-6|TRBJ1-1
CASSYSRVDRGEAFF
>TRBV7-2|TRBJ1-5
CASSRGQGSNQPQHF
>TRBV6-1|NA
CASSEALQGTGYEQYF
>TRBV7-9|TRBJ1-2
CASSLATVGYTF
>TRBV6-1|TRBJ1-2
CASSGLHRSNYGYTF
>TRBV27|TRBJ1-6
CASSLWGNYNSPLHF
>TRBV27|TRBJ1-2
CASSFRGLGYTF
>TRBV2|TRBJ1-2
CASSWTGLNYGYTF
>TRBV5-1|TRBJ2-3
CASSTGSDTDTQYF
>TRBV5-8|TRBJ1-6
CASSPRDRAHSPLHF
>TRBV5-5|TRBJ1-6
CASSLGDGDYNSPLHF
>TRBV14|TRBJ1-5
CASSRGQNQPQHF
>TRBV7-2|TRBJ1-2
CASSLEGRVDYGYTF
>TRBV10-2|TRBJ1-2
CASSDPTNYGYTF
>TRBV15|TRBJ2-2
CATSIGTGHAGELFF
>TRBV7-2|TRBJ1-1
CASSLGFGRHQNTEAFF
>TRBV11-2|TRBJ2-5
CASSLGAIETQYF
>TRBV30|TRBJ2-1
CAWIGRGTYNEQFF
>TRBV5-8|TRBJ1-5
CASSGDRGGFSQPQHF
>TRBV4-3|TRBJ2-3
CASSQEKWGRDTQYF
>TRBV6-1|TRBJ2-7
CASSDRVIREQYF
>TRBV5-4|TRBJ1-2
CASSYNRGPNYGYTF
>TRBV19|TRBJ1-6
CASSTGTVNSPLHF
>TRBV5-1|TRBJ2-4
CASSLGSGGAGAKNIQYF
>TRBV29-1|TRBJ2-7
CSAEGGPSGQYF
>TRBV5-1|TRBJ2-2
CASSLVGTTNTGELFF
>TRBV4-3|TRBJ2-2
CASSQGVGVVTVGELFF
>TRBV12-1|TRBJ1-5
CASSPPRARSPLQPQHF
>TRBV18|TRBJ2-4
CASSPQRDRVNIQYF
>TRBV25-1|TRBJ2-7
CASSGITRTGSYEQYF
>TRBV5-1|TRBJ1-3
CASSAEDSGNTIYF
>TRBV6-6|TRBJ1-1
CASSQPGSGATEAFF
>TRBV21-1|TRBJ2-3
CASSKRVRGQGGLRQYF
>TRBV27|TRBJ2-2
CASSSAGELFF
>TRBV25-1|TRBJ2-2
CASSGRTSGDPGGELFF